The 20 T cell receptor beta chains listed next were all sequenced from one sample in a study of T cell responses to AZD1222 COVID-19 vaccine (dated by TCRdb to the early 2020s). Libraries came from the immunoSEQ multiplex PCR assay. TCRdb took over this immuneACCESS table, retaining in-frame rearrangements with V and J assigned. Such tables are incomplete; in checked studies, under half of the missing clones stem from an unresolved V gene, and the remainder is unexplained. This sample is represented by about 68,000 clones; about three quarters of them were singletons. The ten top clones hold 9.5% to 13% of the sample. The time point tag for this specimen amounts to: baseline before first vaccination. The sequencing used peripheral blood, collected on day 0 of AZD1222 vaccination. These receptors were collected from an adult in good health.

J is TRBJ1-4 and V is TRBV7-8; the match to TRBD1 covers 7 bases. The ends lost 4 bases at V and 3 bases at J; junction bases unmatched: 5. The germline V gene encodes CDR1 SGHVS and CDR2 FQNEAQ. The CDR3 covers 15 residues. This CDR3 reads CASSSAGTANEKLFF. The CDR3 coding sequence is TGTGCCAGCAGCTCCGCCGGGACAGCTAATGAAAAACTGTTTTTT.

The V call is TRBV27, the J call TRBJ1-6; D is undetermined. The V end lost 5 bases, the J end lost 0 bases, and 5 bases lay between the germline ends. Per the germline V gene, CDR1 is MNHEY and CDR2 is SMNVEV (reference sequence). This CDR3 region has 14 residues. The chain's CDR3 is CASSDGSYNSPLHF. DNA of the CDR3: TGTGCCAGCAGTGACGGCTCCTATAATTCACCCCTCCACTTT.

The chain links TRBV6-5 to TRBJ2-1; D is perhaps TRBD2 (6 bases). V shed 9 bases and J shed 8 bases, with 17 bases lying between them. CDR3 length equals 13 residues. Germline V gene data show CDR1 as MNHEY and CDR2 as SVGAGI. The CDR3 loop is CASRLVLIDEQFF. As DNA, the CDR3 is TGTGCCAGTAGACTAGTTCTCATCGATGAGCAGTTCTTC.

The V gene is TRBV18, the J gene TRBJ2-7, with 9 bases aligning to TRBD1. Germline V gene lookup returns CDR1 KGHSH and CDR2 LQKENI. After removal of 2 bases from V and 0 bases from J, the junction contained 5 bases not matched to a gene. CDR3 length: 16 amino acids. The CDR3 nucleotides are TGTGCCAGCTCACCAGGACAGACAGGGGGCTCCTACGAGCAGTACTTC. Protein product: CASSPGQTGGSYEQYF.

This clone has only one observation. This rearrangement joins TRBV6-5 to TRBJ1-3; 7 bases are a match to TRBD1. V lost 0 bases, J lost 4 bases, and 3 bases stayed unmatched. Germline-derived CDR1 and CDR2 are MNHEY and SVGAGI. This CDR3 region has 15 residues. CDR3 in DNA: TGTGCCAGCAGTTACTCTAGGGACAGAGGAAACACCATATATTTT. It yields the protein CASSYSRDRGNTIYF.

The CDR3 reads CASRRESGQLAGELFF. The CDR3 region has the DNA TGTGCCAGCAGGCGAGAATCCGGACAGTTGGCCGGGGAGCTGTTTTTT. The genes are TRBV11-3 and TRBJ2-2, with a possible D match to TRBD1 (6 bases). The CDR3 is made up of 16 amino acids. V shed 6 bases and J shed 6 bases, with 20 bases lying between them. Germline values: CDR1 SGHNT, CDR2 YENEEA.

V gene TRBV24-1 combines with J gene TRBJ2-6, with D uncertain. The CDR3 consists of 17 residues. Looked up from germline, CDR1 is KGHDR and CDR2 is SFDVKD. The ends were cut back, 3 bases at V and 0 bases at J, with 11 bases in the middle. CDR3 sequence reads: CATSDDGVDSGANVLTF. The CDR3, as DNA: TGTGCCACCAGTGATGATGGTGTGGACTCTGGGGCCAACGTCCTGACTTTC.

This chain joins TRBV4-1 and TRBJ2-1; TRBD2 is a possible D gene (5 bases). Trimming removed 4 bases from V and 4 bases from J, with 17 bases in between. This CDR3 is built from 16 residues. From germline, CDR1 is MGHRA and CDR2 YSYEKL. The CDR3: CASSRGRSRSYNEQFF. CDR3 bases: TGCGCCAGCAGCCGCGGGCGATCAAGGTCATACAATGAGCAGTTCTTC.

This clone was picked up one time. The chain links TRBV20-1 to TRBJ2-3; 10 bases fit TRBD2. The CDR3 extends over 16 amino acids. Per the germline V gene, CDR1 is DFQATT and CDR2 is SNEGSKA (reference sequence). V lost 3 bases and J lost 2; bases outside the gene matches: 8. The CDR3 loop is CSASSPSGGLTDTQYF. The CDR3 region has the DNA TGCAGTGCTAGTAGCCCTAGCGGGGGACTCACAGATACGCAGTATTTT.

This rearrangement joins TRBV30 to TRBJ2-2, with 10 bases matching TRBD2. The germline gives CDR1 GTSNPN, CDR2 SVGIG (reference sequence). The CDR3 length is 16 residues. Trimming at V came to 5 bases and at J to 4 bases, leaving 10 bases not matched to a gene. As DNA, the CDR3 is TGTGCCTGGTCCGAAGGGCTAGCGGGGGTCACCGGGGAGCTGTTTTTT. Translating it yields CAWSEGLAGVTGELFF.

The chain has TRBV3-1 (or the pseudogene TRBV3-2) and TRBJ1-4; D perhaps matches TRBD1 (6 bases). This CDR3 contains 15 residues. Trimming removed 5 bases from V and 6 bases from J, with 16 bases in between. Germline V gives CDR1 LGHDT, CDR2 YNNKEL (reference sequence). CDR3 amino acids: CASSTSQGLDEKLFF. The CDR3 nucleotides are TGTGCCAGCAGCACCTCACAGGGTCTGGATGAAAAACTGTTTTTT.

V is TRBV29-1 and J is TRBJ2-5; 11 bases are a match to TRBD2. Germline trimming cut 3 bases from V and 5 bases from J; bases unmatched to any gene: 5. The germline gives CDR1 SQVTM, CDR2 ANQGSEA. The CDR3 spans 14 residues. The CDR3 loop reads CSVDSGGAWETQYF. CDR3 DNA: TGCAGCGTTGATAGCGGGGGGGCGTGGGAGACCCAGTACTTC.

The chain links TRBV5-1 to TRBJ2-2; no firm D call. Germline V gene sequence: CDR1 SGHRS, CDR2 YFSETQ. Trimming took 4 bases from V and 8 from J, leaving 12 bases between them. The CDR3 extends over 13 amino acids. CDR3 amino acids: CASSVSRAGELFF. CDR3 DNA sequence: TGCGCCAGCAGCGTCTCCCGCGCAGGGGAGCTGTTTTTT.

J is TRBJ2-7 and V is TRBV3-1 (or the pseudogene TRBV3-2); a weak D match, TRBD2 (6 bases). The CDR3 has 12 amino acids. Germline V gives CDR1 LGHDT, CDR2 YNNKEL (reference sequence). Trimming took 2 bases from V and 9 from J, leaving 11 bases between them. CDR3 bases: TGTGCCAGCAGCCAACCTTCGGGGGTGCAGTACTTC. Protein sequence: CASSQPSGVQYF.

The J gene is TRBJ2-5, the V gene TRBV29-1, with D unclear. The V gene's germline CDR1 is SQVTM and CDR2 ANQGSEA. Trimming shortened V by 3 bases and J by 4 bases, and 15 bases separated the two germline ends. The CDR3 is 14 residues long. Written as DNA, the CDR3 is TGCAGCGTTGATAATCCTAACCTGGGAGAGACCCAGTACTTC. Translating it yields CSVDNPNLGETQYF. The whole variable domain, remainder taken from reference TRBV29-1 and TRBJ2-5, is SAVISQKPSRDICQRGTSLTIQCQVDSQVTMMFWYRQQPGQSLTLIATANQGSEATYESGFVIDKFPISRPNLTFSTLTVSNMSPEDSSIYLCSVDNPNLGETQYFGPGTRLLVL.

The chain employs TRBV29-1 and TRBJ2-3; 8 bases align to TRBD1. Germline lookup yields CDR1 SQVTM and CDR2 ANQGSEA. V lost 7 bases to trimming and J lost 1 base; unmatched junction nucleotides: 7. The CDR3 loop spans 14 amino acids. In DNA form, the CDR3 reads TGCAGCGCCCCCGACAGGGGCGGCACAGATACGCAGTATTTT. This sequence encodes CSAPDRGGTDTQYF.

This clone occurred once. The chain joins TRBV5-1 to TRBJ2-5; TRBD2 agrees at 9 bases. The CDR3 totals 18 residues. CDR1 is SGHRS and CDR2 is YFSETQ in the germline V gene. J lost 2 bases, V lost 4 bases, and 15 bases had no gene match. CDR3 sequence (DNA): TGCGCCAGCAGCCTGACGTTCAGTAGCGGGGGCTCACAAGAGACCCAGTACTTC. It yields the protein CASSLTFSSGGSQETQYF. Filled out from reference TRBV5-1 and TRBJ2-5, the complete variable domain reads KAGVTQTPRYLIKTRGQQVTLSCSPISGHRSVSWYQQTPGQGLQFLFEYFSETQRNKGNFPGRFSGRQFSNSRSEMNVSTLELGDSALYLCASSLTFSSGGSQETQYFGPGTRLLVL.

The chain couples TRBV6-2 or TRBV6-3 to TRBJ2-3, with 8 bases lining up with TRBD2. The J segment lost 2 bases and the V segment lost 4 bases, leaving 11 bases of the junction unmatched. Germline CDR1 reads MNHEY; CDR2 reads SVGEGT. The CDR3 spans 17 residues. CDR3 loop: CASSLLGVAGSTDTQYF. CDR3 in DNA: TGTGCCAGCAGTTTGTTGGGCGTAGCGGGGTCCACAGATACGCAGTATTTT.

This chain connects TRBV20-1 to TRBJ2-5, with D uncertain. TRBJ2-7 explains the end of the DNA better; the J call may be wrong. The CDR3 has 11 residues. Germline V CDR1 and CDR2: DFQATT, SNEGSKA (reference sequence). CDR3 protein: CSARGSYEQYF. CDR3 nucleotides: TGCAGTGCTAGAGGGTCCTACGAGCAGTACTTC.

CDR3 residues: CASRTNSYEQYF. For the CDR3, the DNA is TGCGCCAGCAGAACCAATAGCTACGAGCAGTACTTC. This rearrangement joins TRBV5-1 to TRBJ2-7, with D hard to call. This CDR3 region has 12 residues. Germline-derived CDR1 and CDR2 are SGHRS and YFSETQ. V was cut by 5 bases and J by 3 bases, with 9 bases left in between.